This T cell receptor beta chain was identified in a study of vaccination and CD4 T cells after COVID-19. Study-level information: Between diagnosis and the drawing of post-COVID samples lay a median around 98 days (range 35 to 161). As control conditions, cultures were given either a CEFX pool serving as positive control, an HIV-1 Nef pool, or no peptide at all.

Treatment in this sample: approximately 9-day PBMC culture with coronavirus spike peptide pools or control peptides (ViraFEST assay). With more than nine days of culture completed, CD4+ T cells were isolated by negative selection. The Oncomine TCR Beta short-read assay was what sequenced the DNA obtained from cultured CD4+ T cells. Via MiXCR, TCRdb re-called the PCR reads, giving one row per CDR3 protein. The table has roughly 15,000 distinct CDR3 sequences, roughly 50% seen once; the top ten hold approximately 10%. This clonotype has a single count. Antigen specificity is unknown. This clonotype was obtained from a human donor who had recovered from COVID-19. The source material was CD4+ T cells from blood, cultured in vitro.

CDR3 bases: TGTGCCAGCAGCCAAATTTTGCGGGGGCAAGATACGCAGTATTTT. Amino acids: CASSQILRGQDTQYF. V usage is TRBV11-2 and J usage is TRBJ2-3; D is perhaps TRBD2 (7 bases). Germline loops: CDR1 SGHAT, CDR2 FQNNGV. V was shortened by 5 bases and J by 5 bases, with 17 bases between the two germline ends. The CDR3 sequence is 15 residues long.